Below, 27 T cell receptor beta chains from the same sample are listed, as sequenced in a study of T cell responses to AZD1222 COVID-19 vaccine. Only in-frame clones appear in the TCRdb table, and some are missing; sequencing was by immunoSEQ multiplex PCR. Of over 70,000 clones listed, over 75% were seen once; the top ten hold about 6%. Sequencing used peripheral blood, obtained on day 0 of AZD1222 vaccination. Receptors were obtained from an adult in good health.

CDR3 nucleotides: TGCGCCAGCAGCCCGACAGGAGCCGGCTCTGGGGCCAACGTCCTGACTTTC. Translating it yields CASSPTGAGSGANVLTF. This chain joins TRBV5-1 and TRBJ2-6; maybe TRBD1 (6 bases). Germline loops: CDR1 SGHRS, CDR2 YFSETQ. The CDR3 consists of 17 residues. V lost 4 bases to trimming and J lost 0 bases, with 14 bases between them.

The chain is built from TRBV7-6 and TRBJ1-2, with D possibly being TRBD1 (5 bases). The germline V gene encodes CDR1 SGHVS and CDR2 FNYEAQ. V was shortened by 1 base and J by 4 bases, with 10 bases between the two germline ends. The CDR3 runs 14 residues. CDR3 residues: CASSLGQGGYGYTF. As DNA, the CDR3 is TGTGCCAGCAGCTTAGGCCAGGGTGGCTATGGCTACACCTTC.

This rearrangement joins TRBV12-3 or TRBV12-4 to TRBJ2-1, with 8 bases identical to TRBD1. This CDR3 spans 12 amino acids. Trimming took 4 bases from V and 8 from J; bases not matched to a gene: 1. CDR3 nucleotides: TGTGCCAGCAGTTGGGACAGGTATGAGCAGTTCTTC. It codes for CASSWDRYEQFF.

The chain uses TRBV13 and TRBJ1-2, with no clear D. CDR3 length: 11 amino acids. Germline V lookup: CDR1 PRHDT, CDR2 FYEKMQ (reference sequence). Trimming left V 3 bases short and J 8 bases short, with 7 bases between. CDR3 loop: CASSFNSGYTF. CDR3 in DNA: TGTGCCAGCAGCTTCAACAGCGGCTACACCTTC. The full variable domain, rest sourced from reference TRBV13 and TRBJ1-2, is AAGVIQSPRHLIKEKRETATLKCYPIPRHDTVYWYQQGPGQDPQFLISFYEKMQSDKGSIPDRFSAQQFSDYHSELNMSSLELGDSALYFCASSFNSGYTFGSGTRLTVV.

This rearrangement joins TRBV5-6 to TRBJ2-5, with 8 bases lining up with TRBD1. The CDR3 runs 17 residues. With 0 bases clipped from V and 2 bases from J, the junction kept 9 bases outside the gene matches. CDR1 and CDR2 (germline): SGHDT, YYEEEE. This chain's CDR3 is CASSLGLGQALQETQYF. DNA of the CDR3: TGTGCCAGCAGCTTGGGCCTGGGACAGGCCTTACAAGAGACCCAGTACTTC.

The rearrangement joins TRBV19 to TRBJ1-5; D is undetermined. The CDR3 extends over 15 amino acids. The V gene's germline CDR1 is LNHDA and CDR2 SQIVND (reference sequence). Deletions cut 3 bases from V and 1 base from J, with 10 bases between. CDR3 sequence reads: CASSIELGSNQPQHF. The CDR3 DNA sequence: TGTGCCAGTAGTATCGAGCTTGGGAGCAATCAGCCCCAGCATTTT.

The gene calls are TRBV28 and TRBJ1-6, with 7 bases identical to TRBD1. CDR1 and CDR2 from the germline V gene are MDHEN and SYDVKM. The CDR3 is 15 residues long. V dropped 5 bases and J dropped 5; count of bases not matched to a gene: 6. In DNA, the CDR3 is TGTGCCAGCAGTCTCCAGACAGGGAATAATTCACCCCTCCACTTT. Amino acids: CASSLQTGNNSPLHF.

The chain uses TRBV18 and TRBJ2-1, with D uncertain. V was pared by 0 bases and J by 3 bases, with 12 bases between. From germline, CDR1 is KGHSH and CDR2 LQKENI. The CDR3 totals 16 residues. The CDR3 reads CASSPPGRVLYNEQFF. CDR3 in DNA: TGTGCCAGCTCACCACCGGGCAGAGTCCTCTACAATGAGCAGTTCTTC.

The V call is TRBV5-4, the J call TRBJ2-2, with D possibly being TRBD2 (6 bases). This CDR3 has 15 residues. V shed 0 bases and J shed 5 bases, with 11 bases lying between them. Germline V gene data show CDR1 as SGHNT and CDR2 as YYREEE (reference sequence). The CDR3 region is CASSLAGVKTGELFF. The DNA for the CDR3 is TGTGCCAGCAGCTTGGCGGGAGTAAAGACCGGGGAGCTGTTTTTT. The full variable domain, rest sourced from reference TRBV5-4 and TRBJ2-2, is ETGVTQSPTHLIKTRGQQVTLRCSSQSGHNTVSWYQQALGQGPQFIFQYYREEENGRGNFPPRFSGLQFPNYSSELNVNALELDDSALYLCASSLAGVKTGELFFGEGSRLTVL.

The genes are TRBV28 and TRBJ1-6; D remains unclear. The V gene's germline CDR1 is MDHEN and CDR2 SYDVKM. Trimming shortened V by 6 bases and J by 3 bases, and 12 bases separated the two germline ends. This CDR3 has 15 amino acids. Here the CDR3 reads CASRFGRSYNSPLHF. The CDR3 DNA is TGTGCCAGCAGGTTTGGAAGGAGCTATAATTCACCCCTCCACTTT.

This chain links TRBV5-4 with TRBJ2-6; TRBD2 aligns across 14 bases. The length of the CDR3 is 19 residues. Per germline, CDR1 SGHNT and CDR2 YYREEE (reference sequence). V was pared by 4 bases and J by 2 bases, with 8 bases of the junction left unmatched. The CDR3 is CASSPGTSGSVAGANVLTF. CDR3 coding DNA: TGTGCCAGCAGCCCCGGGACTAGCGGGAGTGTGGCTGGGGCCAACGTCCTGACTTTC.

The genes are TRBV11-3 and TRBJ2-1, with 7 bases aligning to TRBD2. The CDR3 covers 15 residues. The V gene's germline CDR1 is SGHNT and CDR2 YENEEA. V lost 1 base, J lost 5 bases, and 5 bases stayed unmatched. CDR3 in DNA: TGTGCCAGCAGCTTAGTTGGGAGGGCGGACAATGAGCAGTTCTTC. Encoded protein: CASSLVGRADNEQFF.

The V and J genes are TRBV10-3 and TRBJ2-1, with TRBD1 as a possible D gene (5 bases). Trimming took 7 bases from V and 0 from J, leaving 10 bases between them. The CDR3 length is 14 residues. Germline V gene sequence: CDR1 ENHRY, CDR2 SYGVKD. CDR3 sequence reads: CAIMEQDSYNEQFF. CDR3 bases: TGTGCCATCATGGAACAGGACTCCTACAATGAGCAGTTCTTC.

The rearrangement uses TRBV18 and TRBJ2-7; the D gene is possibly TRBD2 (5 bases). Trimming took off 0 bases at V and 2 bases at J, with 8 bases between the two ends. Germline V CDR1 and CDR2: KGHSH, LQKENI. The CDR3 has 14 residues. The CDR3 nucleotides are TGTGCCAGCTCACCACCGTGGGAGACCTACGAGCAGTACTTC. This encodes CASSPPWETYEQYF.

CDR3 coding DNA: TGTGCCAGTAGTATTTCGGGGGCATATTATGGCTACACCTTC. Amino acid sequence: CASSISGAYYGYTF. The chain combines TRBV19 with TRBJ1-2, with a tentative D call TRBD1 (6 bases). Germline V gene data show CDR1 as LNHDA and CDR2 as SQIVND (reference sequence). CDR3 size: 14 residues. Trimming stripped 3 bases from V and 5 bases from J, with 13 bases between.

V usage is TRBV13 and J usage is TRBJ2-2; D gene ambiguous. Germline CDR1 is PRHDT and CDR2 is FYEKMQ (reference sequence). The CDR3 consists of 13 residues. V lost 4 bases to trimming and J lost 7 bases, with 10 bases between them. The CDR3 reads CASSSRLLGELFF. The CDR3 nucleotides read TGTGCCAGCAGCTCTAGACTCCTCGGGGAGCTGTTTTTT.

The V call is TRBV7-9, the J call TRBJ2-7, with D possibly matching TRBD1 (6 bases). The V gene's germline CDR1 is SEHNR and CDR2 FQNEAQ (reference sequence). The CDR3 length is 13 residues. Trimming took off 5 bases at V and 2 bases at J, with 10 bases between the two ends. In DNA form, the CDR3 reads TGTGCCAGCAGCGGGACATCCACCTACGAGCAGTACTTC. This translates into CASSGTSTYEQYF.

The rearrangement uses TRBV27 and TRBJ1-1; TRBD1 matches 8 bases. CDR1 and CDR2 from the germline V gene are MNHEY and SMNVEV (reference sequence). The junction had 4 bases not matched to a gene; V was cut back by 3 bases and J by 4 bases. The CDR3 consists of 14 residues. The CDR3 is CASSLQGASTEAFF. CDR3 DNA sequence: TGTGCCAGCAGTTTGCAGGGGGCCTCCACTGAAGCTTTCTTT.

The chain has TRBV6-6 and TRBJ2-3, with 8 bases that match TRBD1. Germline assignment: CDR1 MNHNY and CDR2 SVGAGI (reference sequence). V lost 5 bases to trimming and J lost 1 base; unmatched junction nucleotides: 5. The CDR3 spans 15 residues. The CDR3 loop reads CASSLRTGRTDTQYF. CDR3 coding DNA: TGTGCCAGCAGTCTGAGGACAGGGCGCACAGATACGCAGTATTTT.

The chain couples TRBV3-1 (or the pseudogene TRBV3-2) to TRBJ1-6; D unclear. The CDR3 is 13 residues long. Trimming left V 1 base short and J 9 bases short, with 7 bases between. The germline V gene has CDR1 LGHDT and CDR2 YNNKEL (reference sequence). The CDR3 protein is CASSQVGRSPLHF. CDR3 bases: TGTGCCAGCAGCCAAGTAGGGCGTTCACCCCTCCACTTT.

This sequence joins TRBV27 and TRBJ2-2; no reliable D call. V lost 3 bases, J lost 2 bases, and 7 bases lay in between. Germline V CDR1 and CDR2: MNHEY, SMNVEV (reference sequence). The CDR3 consists of 14 residues. CDR3 residues: CASSLTVNTGELFF. Written as DNA, the CDR3 is TGTGCCAGCAGTTTGACGGTCAACACCGGGGAGCTGTTTTTT.

The chain couples TRBV18 to TRBJ1-1; D unclear. CDR1 is KGHSH and CDR2 is LQKENI in the germline V gene. V was trimmed by 5 bases and J by 1 base, leaving 14 bases between them. This CDR3 spans 15 amino acids. Here the CDR3 reads CASSVNQGTNTEAFF. DNA for the CDR3: TGTGCCAGCTCAGTCAACCAAGGAACGAACACTGAAGCTTTCTTT. Variable domain in full (rest from reference TRBV18 and TRBJ1-1): NAGVMQNPRHLVRRRGQEARLRCSPMKGHSHVYWYRQLPEEGLKFMVYLQKENIIDESGMPKERFSAEFPKEGPSILRIQQVVRGDSAAYFCASSVNQGTNTEAFFGQGTRLTVV.

The chain has TRBV7-9 and TRBJ1-4, with D possibly TRBD1 on 5 matching bases. The V gene lost 5 bases and the J gene lost 5 bases, with 15 bases spanning the gap. The germline V gene has CDR1 SEHNR and CDR2 FQNEAQ (reference sequence). This CDR3 comprises 15 residues. The CDR3 loop is CASSEGAGSNEKLFF. DNA for the CDR3: TGTGCCAGCAGCGAAGGGGCAGGGTCGAATGAAAAACTGTTTTTT.

The chain uses TRBV10-1 and TRBJ1-2; D gene ambiguous. The length of the CDR3 is 13 residues. CDR1 is WNHNN, CDR2 SYGVQD, per germline (reference sequence). Trimming took off 2 bases at V and 3 bases at J, with 7 bases between the two ends. The CDR3 spells CASSERLDYGYTF. CDR3 sequence (DNA): TGCGCCAGCAGTGAGAGGCTGGACTATGGCTACACCTTC.

The genes are TRBV6-2 or TRBV6-3 and TRBJ1-1; a weak D match, TRBD1 (5 bases). Germline-derived CDR1 and CDR2 are MNHEY and SVGEGT. V dropped 5 bases and J dropped 5 bases, with 9 bases sitting between them. This CDR3 has 12 residues. This CDR3 is CASSVRGTEAFF. CDR3 DNA sequence: TGTGCCAGCAGTGTTAGGGGAACTGAAGCTTTCTTT.

This clone was recorded a few times. V usage is TRBV5-1 and J usage is TRBJ2-1, with TRBD2 identical over 13 bases. CDR1 is SGHRS, CDR2 YFSETQ, per germline. The junction had 5 bases not matched to a gene; V was cut back by 4 bases and J by 10 bases. This CDR3 contains 14 residues. The CDR3 sequence: CASSAGTSGVEQFF. Written as DNA, the CDR3 is TGCGCCAGCAGCGCCGGGACTAGCGGGGTCGAGCAGTTCTTC.

The chain combines TRBV29-1 with TRBJ1-3; no reliable D call. Trimming left V 4 bases short and J 0 bases short, with 7 bases between. In germline, CDR1 is SQVTM, CDR2 ANQGSEA. The CDR3 length is 13 residues. DNA for the CDR3: TGCAGCGTTGTGTTGAGCTCTGGAAACACCATATATTTT. Encoded protein: CSVVLSSGNTIYF.